This TCR beta chain was found in a study of T cell responses to AZD1222 COVID-19 vaccine. Only in-frame clones appear in the TCRdb table, and some are missing; sequencing was by immunoSEQ multiplex PCR. Altogether about 110,000 clones are present, around 91% being singletons, with the ten largest covering approximately 22%. In regard to this clone: Antigen unknown.

Trimming took off 5 bases at V and 4 bases at J, with 8 bases between the two ends. There are 12 residues in the CDR3. Germline lookup yields CDR1 MNHEY and CDR2 SVGEGT. The study's findings and limits: No day 14 peak samples; only post-peak repertoires were characterized.

The specimen comprised peripheral blood, sampled on day 0 of AZD1222 vaccination. The chain uses TRBV6-2 or TRBV6-3 and TRBJ1-2; tentative D call: TRBD1 (5 bases). The sequence came from an adult in good health. The DNA of the CDR3 is TGTGCCAGCAGTAGGGACGGCTATGGCTACACCTTC. Translation gives CASSRDGYGYTF.